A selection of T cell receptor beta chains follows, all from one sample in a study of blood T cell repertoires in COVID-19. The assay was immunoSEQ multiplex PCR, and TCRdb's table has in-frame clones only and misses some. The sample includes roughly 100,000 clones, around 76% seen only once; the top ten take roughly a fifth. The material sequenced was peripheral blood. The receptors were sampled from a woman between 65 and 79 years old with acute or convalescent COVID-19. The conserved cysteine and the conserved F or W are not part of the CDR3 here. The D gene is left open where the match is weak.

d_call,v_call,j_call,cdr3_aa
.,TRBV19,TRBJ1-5,ASIALGRGLWGNQPQH
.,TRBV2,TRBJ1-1,ASSETGSKAF
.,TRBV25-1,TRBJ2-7,ASSVQGSYEQY
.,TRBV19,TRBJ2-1,ASSPVSLNEQF
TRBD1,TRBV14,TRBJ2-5,ASAQTGKTYQETQY
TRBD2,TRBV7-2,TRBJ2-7,ASSFRTGGASRSYEQY
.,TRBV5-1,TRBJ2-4,ASSPQARGNIQY
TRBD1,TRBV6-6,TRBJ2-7,ASSQTGDIFYEQY
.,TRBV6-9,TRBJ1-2,PSSYSAANYGYT
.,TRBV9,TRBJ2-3,ASSLGLNSDTQY
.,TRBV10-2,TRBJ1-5,ASSYSSNQPQH
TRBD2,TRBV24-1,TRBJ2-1,ATSEPPRGVYNEQF
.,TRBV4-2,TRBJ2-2,ASSQETGSLRELF
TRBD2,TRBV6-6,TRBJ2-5,ASSPPERGETQY
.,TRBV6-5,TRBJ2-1,ASSYSFASGNEQF
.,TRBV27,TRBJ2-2,ASSPFGNLVFGELF
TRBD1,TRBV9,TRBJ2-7,ASSVWTGEGEQY
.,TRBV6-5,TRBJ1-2,ASAPQVTPLYGYT
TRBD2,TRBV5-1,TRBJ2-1,ASSLDPSGVPVNEQF
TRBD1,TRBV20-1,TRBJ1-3,SASNGRGLGNTIY
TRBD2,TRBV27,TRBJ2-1,ASSLGLAGGDEQF
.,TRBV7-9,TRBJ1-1,ATLRQYEAF
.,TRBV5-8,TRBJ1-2,ASSRSMRNYGYT
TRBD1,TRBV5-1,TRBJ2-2,ASSNFQGVWNTGELF
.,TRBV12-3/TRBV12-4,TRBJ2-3,ASSLQGFDTQY
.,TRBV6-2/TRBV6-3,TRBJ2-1,ASSYVALPNEQF
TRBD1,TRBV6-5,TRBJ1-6,ASSNPGTDNSPLH
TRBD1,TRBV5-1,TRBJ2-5,ASSFSGTGGGETQY
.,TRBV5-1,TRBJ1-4,ASSGPNPGEKLF
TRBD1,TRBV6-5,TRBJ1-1,ASRGSRGQLVEAF
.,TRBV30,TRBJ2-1,AWSVLGQGGNEQF
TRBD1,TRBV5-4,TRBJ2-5,ASSLGQQETQY